This TCR beta chain was identified during a study of shared clonotypes between healthy human individuals. Repertoires were generated with immunoSEQ multiplex PCR, while TCRdb's copy carries only in-frame clones and drops some. The profile shows 2 million to 2.5 million clones, just over 90% of them singletons. The V gene's germline CDR1 is SEHNR and CDR2 FQNEAQ (reference sequence). V was clipped by 8 bases and J by 5 bases, with 15 bases between them. The CDR3 spans 13 residues. Sequencing input: naive CD4+ T cells from PBMCs. Regarding subset: CD45RA+ positively selected. The receptor's source is a man younger than 30 in good health. Some clones in this sample may be carry-over from other donors' samples. The chain carries TRBV7-9 and TRBJ2-5; the D gene is possibly TRBD2 (5 bases). In DNA form, the CDR3 reads TGTGCCAGCCTAAGCCGGAGGACGGAGACCCAGTACTTC. Its translation: CASLSRRTETQYF.